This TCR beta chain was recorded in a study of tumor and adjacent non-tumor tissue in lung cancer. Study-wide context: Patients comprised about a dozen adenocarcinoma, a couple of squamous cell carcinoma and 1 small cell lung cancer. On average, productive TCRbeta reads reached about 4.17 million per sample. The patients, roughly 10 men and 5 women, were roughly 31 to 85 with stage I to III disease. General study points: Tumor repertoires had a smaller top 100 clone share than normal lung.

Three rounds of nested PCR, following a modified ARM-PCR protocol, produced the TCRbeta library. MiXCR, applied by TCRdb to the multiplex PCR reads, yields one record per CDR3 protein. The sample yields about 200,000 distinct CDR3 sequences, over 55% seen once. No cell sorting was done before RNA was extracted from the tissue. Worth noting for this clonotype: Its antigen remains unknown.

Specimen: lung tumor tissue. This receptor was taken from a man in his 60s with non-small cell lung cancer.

Here the CDR3 DNA reads TGTGCCAGCAGCGAATCCCCTAGCACAGATACGCAGTATTTT. Translation: CASSESPSTDTQYF. The chain uses TRBV5-6 and TRBJ2-3; no reliable D call. Per germline, CDR1 SGHDT and CDR2 YYEEEE. The CDR3 spans 14 residues. Trimming pared 4 bases from V and 0 bases from J, leaving 9 bases between.